This TCR beta chain emerged from a study of blood T cell repertoires in COVID-19. There are 15 residues in the CDR3. Germline lookup yields CDR1 MDHEN and CDR2 SYDVKM. Germline trimming cut 11 bases from V and 8 bases from J; bases unmatched to any gene: 15. Method: immunoSEQ multiplex PCR; TCRdb's copy keeps in-frame clones and lacks some. The data show fewer than 15,000 clones, under 80% seen once. V is TRBV28 and J is TRBJ1-6, with 7 bases lining up with TRBD1. Material for sequencing was peripheral blood. This clonotype originated in an elderly woman with acute or convalescent COVID-19. CDR3 loop: CAAAAFRGVHSPLHF. CDR3 coding DNA: TGTGCCGCGGCCGCCTTCAGGGGGGTACATTCACCCCTCCACTTT.